This TCR beta chain was identified in a study of T cell responses to AZD1222 COVID-19 vaccine. Germline CDR1 and CDR2: LGHDT and YNNKEL (reference sequence). The CDR3 is 16 amino acids. Trimming removed 2 bases at V and 5 bases at J, with 18 bases between. Generated by immunoSEQ multiplex PCR, the TCRdb table keeps only in-frame clones and is missing some. Among approximately 100,000 clones listed, more than 75% were seen once. The sequences come from peripheral blood, collected on day 0 of AZD1222 vaccination. The source is an adult in good health. V gene TRBV3-1 (or the pseudogene TRBV3-2) combines with J gene TRBJ1-2; D possibly corresponds to TRBD1 (5 bases). The DNA of the CDR3 is TGTGCCAGCAGCCAAATCACCCAGTGGGGGTCGTATGGCTACACCTTC. It encodes CASSQITQWGSYGYTF.